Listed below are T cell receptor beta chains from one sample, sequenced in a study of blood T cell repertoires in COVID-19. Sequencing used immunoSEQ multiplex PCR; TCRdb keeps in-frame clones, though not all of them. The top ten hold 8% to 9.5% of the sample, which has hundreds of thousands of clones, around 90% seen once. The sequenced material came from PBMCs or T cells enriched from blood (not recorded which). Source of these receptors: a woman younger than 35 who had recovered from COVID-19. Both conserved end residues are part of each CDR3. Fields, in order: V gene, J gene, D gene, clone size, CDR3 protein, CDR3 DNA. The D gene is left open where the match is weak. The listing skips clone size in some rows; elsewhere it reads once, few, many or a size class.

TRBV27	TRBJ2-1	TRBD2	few	CASSKGTSPTMGQFF	TGTGCCAGCAGTAAAGGGACTAGCCCCACAATGGGGCAGTTCTTC
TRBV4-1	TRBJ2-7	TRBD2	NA	CASSQTSGAGTLSYEQYF	TGCGCCAGCAGCCAGACCAGCGGGGCAGGCACACTCTCCTACGAGCAGTACTTC
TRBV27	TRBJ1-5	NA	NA	CASSPPSGNSNQPQHF	TGTGCCAGCAGTCCCCCCTCAGGGAATAGCAATCAGCCCCAGCATTTT
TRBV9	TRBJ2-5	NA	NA	CASSPHSAKETQYF	TGTGCCAGCAGCCCCCATAGCGCGAAAGAGACCCAGTACTTC
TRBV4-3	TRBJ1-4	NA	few	CASSQDRSTNEKLFF	TGCGCCAGCAGCCAAGACAGATCAACTAATGAAAAACTGTTTTTT
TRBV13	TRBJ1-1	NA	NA	CASSLGQNTEAFF	TGTGCCAGCAGCTTAGGTCAGAACACTGAAGCTTTCTTT
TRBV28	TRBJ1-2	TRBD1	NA	CASSLTGDFIYGYTF	TGTGCCAGCAGTCTAACAGGGGACTTCATCTATGGCTACACCTTC
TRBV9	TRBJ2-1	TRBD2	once	CASSPGWGGRAVNEQFF	TGTGCCAGCAGCCCCGGTTGGGGCGGGAGGGCGGTAAATGAGCAGTTCTTC
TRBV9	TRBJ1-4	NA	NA	CASNVPSEPYNEKLFF	TGTGCCAGCAACGTACCTAGTGAACCCTATAATGAAAAACTGTTTTTT
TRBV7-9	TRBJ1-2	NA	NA	CASRAYGYTF	TGTGCCAGCAGAGCTTATGGCTACACCTTC